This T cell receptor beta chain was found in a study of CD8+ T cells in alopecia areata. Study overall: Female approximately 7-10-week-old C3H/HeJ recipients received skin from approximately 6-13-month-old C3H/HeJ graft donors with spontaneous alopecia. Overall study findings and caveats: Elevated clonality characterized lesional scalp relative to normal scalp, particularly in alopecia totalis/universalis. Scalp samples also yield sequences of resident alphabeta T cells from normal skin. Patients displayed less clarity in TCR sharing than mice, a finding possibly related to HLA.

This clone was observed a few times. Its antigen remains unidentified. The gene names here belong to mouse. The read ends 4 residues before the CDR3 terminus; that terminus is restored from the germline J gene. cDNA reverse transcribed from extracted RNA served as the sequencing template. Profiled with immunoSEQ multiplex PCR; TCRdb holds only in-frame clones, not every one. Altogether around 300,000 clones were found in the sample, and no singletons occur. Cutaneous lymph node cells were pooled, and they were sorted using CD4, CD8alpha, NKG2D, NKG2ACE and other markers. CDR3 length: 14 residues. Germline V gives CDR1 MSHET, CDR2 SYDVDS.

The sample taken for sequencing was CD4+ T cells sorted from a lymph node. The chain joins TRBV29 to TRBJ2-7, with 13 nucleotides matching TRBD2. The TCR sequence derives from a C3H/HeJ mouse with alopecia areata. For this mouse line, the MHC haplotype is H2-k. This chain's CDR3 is CASTPGLGGDEQYF. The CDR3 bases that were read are TGTGCTAGCACCCCGGGACTGGGGGGGGAT.